This T cell receptor (beta chain) was retrieved from a study of blood T cell repertoires in COVID-19. Study background: From the United States, Italy and Spain came samples of acute and convalescent COVID-19. In each case, the material was cDNA or gDNA derived from T cells, B-cell-depleted T cells, or PBMCs.

Authors' analysis steps: Reference gene primers were amplified, and this amplification served to estimate nucleated cell counts. The table came from immunoSEQ multiplex PCR; TCRdb's copy has only in-frame clones and leaves some out. V and J calls and clone size come straight from that table; D and trimming were deduced from the DNA. The data hold a few hundred thousand clones, with around 88% observed a single time. The CDR3 has 14 amino acids. With V trimmed by 4 bases and J by 3 bases, 2 bases remained unmatched. Per the germline V gene, CDR1 is MGHDK and CDR2 is SYGVNS. The source of this sequence is a woman aged 45-65 years with acute or convalescent COVID-19. The specimen sequenced was peripheral blood. V gene TRBV25-1 combines with J gene TRBJ1-5, with 8 bases identical to TRBD1. Written as DNA, the CDR3 is TGTGCCAGCAGTGTGACAGGGGTCAATCAGCCCCAGCATTTT. Amino acid sequence: CASSVTGVNQPQHF.